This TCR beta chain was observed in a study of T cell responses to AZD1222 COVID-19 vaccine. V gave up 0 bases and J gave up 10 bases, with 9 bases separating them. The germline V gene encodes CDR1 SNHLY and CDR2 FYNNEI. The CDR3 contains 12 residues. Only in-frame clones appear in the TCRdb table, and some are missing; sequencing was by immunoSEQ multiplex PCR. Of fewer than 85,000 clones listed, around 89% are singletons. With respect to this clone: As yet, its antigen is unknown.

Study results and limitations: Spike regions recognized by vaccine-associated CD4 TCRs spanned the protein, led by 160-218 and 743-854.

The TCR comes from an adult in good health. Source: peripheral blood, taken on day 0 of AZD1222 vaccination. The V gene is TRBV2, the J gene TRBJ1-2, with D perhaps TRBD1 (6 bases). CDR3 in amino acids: CASSEADRFYTF. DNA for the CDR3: TGTGCCAGCAGTGAAGCGGACAGATTCTACACCTTC. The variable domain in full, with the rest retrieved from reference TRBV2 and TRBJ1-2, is EPEVTQTPSHQVTQMGQEVILRCVPISNHLYFYWYRQILGQKVEFLVSFYNNEISEKSEIFDDQFSVERPDGSNFTLKIRSTKLEDSAMYFCASSEADRFYTFGSGTRLTVV.